Shown below are 17 T cell receptor beta chains from a single sample sequenced in a study of response to subunit inactivated influenza vaccine. MiXCR, applied by TCRdb to the RT-PCR reads, yields one record per CDR3 protein. In the table there are 200,000 to 300,000 distinct CDR3 sequences, 9.5% to 15% of which are singletons. Source: non-naive T cells sorted from PBMCs, taken around two weeks before vaccination. All receptors come from a man aged 50-60 years who received an inactivated influenza vaccine.

This clonotype was counted only a few times. The rearrangement uses TRBV20-1 and TRBJ2-3, with 8 bases matching TRBD1. The V and J ends lost 3 bases and 6 bases, in that order; junction bases with no gene match: 5. The CDR3 consists of 13 residues. Germline V gene data show CDR1 as DFQATT and CDR2 as SNEGSKA (reference sequence). The CDR3 DNA follows: TGCAGTGCTAGGAGGACAGGGAGGGATACGCAGTATTTT. It codes for CSARRTGRDTQYF.

This clonotype has a count of ten or more. This chain joins TRBV4-3 and TRBJ1-2; perhaps TRBD1 as D (5 bases). This CDR3 spans 17 amino acids. The V and J ends lost 0 bases and 5 bases respectively, with 19 bases between them. Germline CDR1 is LGHNA and CDR2 is YSLEER. This CDR3 is CASSQDDFIGGSYGYTF. In nucleotides, the CDR3 is TGCGCCAGCAGCCAAGACGACTTTATCGGGGGTTCTTATGGCTACACCTTC.

This clonotype was seen a handful of times. The rearrangement uses TRBV24-1 and TRBJ2-5; 7 bases fit TRBD1. The CDR3 loop spans 15 amino acids. Germline V gives CDR1 KGHDR, CDR2 SFDVKD. Trimming took 2 bases from V and 2 from J; bases not matched to a gene: 4. The CDR3 DNA reads TGTGCCACCAGTGATTCCTACAGGGGACAAGAGACCCAGTACTTC. This gives the protein CATSDSYRGQETQYF.

The rearrangement links TRBV4-1 to TRBJ2-3; D is undetermined. CDR1 is MGHRA, CDR2 YSYEKL, per germline. This CDR3 has 13 residues. V lost 7 bases, J lost 6 bases, and 14 bases lay in between. CDR3 region: CASTKDAGDTQYF. For the CDR3, the DNA is TGCGCCAGCACCAAAGACGCCGGGGATACGCAGTATTTT.

J is TRBJ2-3 and V is TRBV19, with 8 bases lining up with TRBD1. CDR1 LNHDA and CDR2 SQIVND come from the germline V gene (reference sequence). This CDR3 has 13 residues. With 3 bases clipped from V and 6 bases from J, the junction kept 2 bases outside the gene matches. CDR3 sequence (DNA): TGTGCCAGTAGTATCAACAGGGGGGATACGCAGTATTTT. It codes for CASSINRGDTQYF.

This clonotype came up many times. Here the CDR3 reads CASSVLGNEQFF. The CDR3 region has the DNA TGTGCCAGCAGTGTACTGGGCAATGAGCAGTTCTTC. The V gene is TRBV27, the J gene TRBJ2-1; unclear D gene. Trimming stripped 5 bases from V and 6 bases from J, with 8 bases between. Germline values: CDR1 MNHEY, CDR2 SMNVEV (reference sequence). CDR3 length: 12 residues.

The gene calls are TRBV12-3 or TRBV12-4 and TRBJ2-1; D unclear. The CDR3 has 16 amino acids. Deletions cut 4 bases from V and 0 bases from J, with 13 bases between. This CDR3 reads CASSSRTDSSYNEQFF. Written as DNA, the CDR3 is TGTGCCAGCAGTTCCCGCACTGATAGCTCCTACAATGAGCAGTTCTTC.

This clonotype was observed a few times. This rearrangement joins TRBV7-3 to TRBJ2-3, with 8 nucleotides matching TRBD2. Unmatched junction bases numbered 4, after V lost 2 bases and J lost 6 bases. CDR1 SGHTA and CDR2 FQGTGA come from the germline V gene. The CDR3 sequence is 14 residues long. CDR3 nucleotides: TGTGCCAGCAGCTTATTGGCTAGCGGGGATACGCAGTATTTT. It yields the protein CASSLLASGDTQYF. Complete variable domain (other parts from reference TRBV7-3 and TRBJ2-3): GAGVSQTPSNKVTEKGKYVELRCDPISGHTALYWYRQSLGQGPEFLIYFQGTGAADDSGLPNDRFFAVRPEGSVSTLKIQRTERGDSAVYLCASSLLASGDTQYFGPGTRLTVL.

J is TRBJ2-5 and V is TRBV15, with D maybe TRBD1 (6 bases). The CDR3 contains 17 residues. V dropped 0 bases and J dropped 1 base, with 15 bases sitting between them. The germline gives CDR1 LNHNV, CDR2 YYDKDF (reference sequence). CDR3 DNA sequence: TGTGCCACCAGCAGAGATTACCCCACAGGGTCCCAAGAGACCCAGTACTTC. This gives the protein CATSRDYPTGSQETQYF.

This clonotype has a count of ten or more. The chain recombines TRBV3-1 with TRBJ2-1; TRBD2 aligns across 12 bases. The CDR3 length is 18 residues. CDR1 LGHDT and CDR2 YNNKEL come from the germline V gene (reference sequence). Losses at the gene ends were 7 bases for V and 9 bases for J; bases not matched to a gene: 19. The CDR3 DNA sequence: TGTGCCAGCACGACTCTTCCTTCTAGCGGGAGGGTCGTGGGTGAGCAGTTCTTC. The encoded protein is CASTTLPSSGRVVGEQFF.

The chain carries TRBV24-1 and TRBJ2-6; tentative D call: TRBD1 (6 bases). Germline CDR1 KGHDR, CDR2 SFDVKD. V gave up 9 bases and J gave up 0 bases, with 14 bases separating them. CDR3 length equals 16 residues. The CDR3, as DNA: TGTGCCACCGGGGACACCTCCAGCTCTGGGGCCAACGTCCTGACTTTC. It is translated as CATGDTSSSGANVLTF.

This clonotype was counted ten times or more. The chain couples TRBV11-2 to TRBJ2-7; the D call may be TRBD1 or TRBD2 (5 bases each). Germline V gives CDR1 SGHAT, CDR2 FQNNGV. V lost 1 base and J 2 bases, leaving 12 bases between the germline ends. The CDR3 contains 15 residues. CDR3 DNA: TGTGCCAGCAGCTTAGGCCACCAGGGAGCCTACGAGCAGTACTTC. This gives the protein CASSLGHQGAYEQYF.

This clonotype showed up just a few times. The gene calls are TRBV2 and TRBJ2-6, with a possible D match to TRBD1 (6 bases). The CDR3 is made up of 15 amino acids. Germline CDR1 is SNHLY and CDR2 is FYNNEI. V was cut by 5 bases and J by 2 bases, with 10 bases left in between. CDR3 sequence (DNA): TGTGCCAGCAGTAAAACAGGGACTGGGGCCAACGTCCTGACTTTC. Its protein is CASSKTGTGANVLTF.

At least ten counts were recorded for this clonotype. The V and J genes are TRBV29-1 and TRBJ1-1; tentative D call: TRBD1 (5 bases). Germline loops: CDR1 SQVTM, CDR2 ANQGSEA. The CDR3 extends over 13 amino acids. V was trimmed by 5 bases and J by 1 base, leaving 11 bases between them. CDR3 protein: CSVREGPNTEAFF. The CDR3 DNA follows: TGCAGCGTTAGGGAGGGACCGAACACTGAAGCTTTCTTT.

This chain links TRBV4-1 with TRBJ1-2; TRBD1 might be the D (6 bases). Germline values: CDR1 MGHRA, CDR2 YSYEKL. The CDR3 sequence is 14 residues long. V was clipped by 1 base and J by 2 bases, with 8 bases between them. CDR3 nucleotide sequence: TGCGCCAGCAGCCAAGGGACAGAGAACTATGGCTACACCTTC. Protein product: CASSQGTENYGYTF.

This clonotype was counted ten times or more. Here the CDR3 reads CSAPNTGGGEETQYF. Written as DNA, the CDR3 is TGCAGTGCCCCAAACACAGGGGGAGGTGAAGAGACCCAGTACTTC. This chain uses TRBV20-1 with TRBJ2-5; the match to TRBD1 covers 8 bases. The ends lost 6 bases at V and 3 bases at J; junction bases unmatched: 12. The CDR3 consists of 15 residues. The germline V gene encodes CDR1 DFQATT and CDR2 SNEGSKA (reference sequence).

DNA for the CDR3: TGTGCCAGCAGTTACCGGCGGGGCACAGATACGCAGTATTTT. Amino acids: CASSYRRGTDTQYF. This chain connects TRBV6-5 to TRBJ2-3; TRBD2 is a possible D gene (5 bases). The CDR3 runs 14 residues. V lost 2 bases to trimming and J lost 1 base, with 7 bases between them. Germline-derived CDR1 and CDR2 are MNHEY and SVGAGI.